The 13 T cell receptor beta chains reported below all come from one sample, sequenced in a study of molecular identifiers for immune sequencing clone quantification. TCRdb recomputed calls from the PCR reads with MiXCR, one row per CDR3 protein. The sample holds 8,000 to 13,000 distinct CDR3 sequences, 18% seen once. Material for sequencing was naive CD8+ T cells from blood, with Jurkat cell RNA spiked in. Subset specified: FACS-sorted CD8+CD4-CCR7+CD45RA+ naive T cells. These receptors came from a human donor in good health. Some libraries in this study had Jurkat cell RNA spiked in.

Relative to its sample, this clonotype is medium-sized. V usage is TRBV6-5 and J usage is TRBJ2-3; 15 nucleotides align to TRBD2. CDR1 and CDR2 from the germline V gene are MNHEY and SVGAGI. CDR3 length equals 17 residues. V shed 6 bases, J shed 4 bases, and the junction held 8 bases outside the gene matches. CDR3 sequence reads: CASSPGLAGGPADTQYF. CDR3 DNA sequence: TGTGCCAGCAGCCCCGGACTAGCGGGAGGGCCAGCAGATACGCAGTATTTT.

By share, this clonotype ranks as medium-sized. The genes are TRBV23-1 and TRBJ1-6; 8 positions match TRBD1. TRBV23-1 is marked as an open reading frame, function uncertain. V trimming: 3 bases; J trimming: 10 bases; junction bases outside the gene matches: 8. The CDR3 extends over 15 amino acids. The CDR3 loop is CASSHLTGEGSPLHF. The CDR3 DNA reads TGCGCCAGCAGTCACCTGACAGGGGAAGGCTCACCCCTCCACTTT.

In this sample, this clonotype is medium-sized. The chain employs TRBV27 and TRBJ2-7; D may be TRBD1 or TRBD2 (6 bases each). CDR1 is MNHEY, CDR2 SMNVEV, per germline (reference sequence). Between the trimmed V and J ends, which lost 2 bases and 6 bases, there was a span of 17 bases. There are 15 residues in the CDR3. Here the CDR3 DNA reads TGTGCCAGCAGTTTAGTCAGGGGACTGGTTCCCGAGCAGTACTTC. Its protein product is CASSLVRGLVPEQYF.

This clonotype is termed medium-sized. This chain uses TRBV6-1 with TRBJ2-5; unclear D gene. The germline V gene encodes CDR1 MNHNS and CDR2 SASEGT. The CDR3 contains 11 residues. V gave up 7 bases and J gave up 1 base, with 4 bases separating them. The CDR3 loop reads CASISQETQYF. CDR3 nucleotides: TGTGCCAGCATTTCCCAAGAGACCCAGTACTTC.

This clonotype is termed medium-sized. In DNA, the CDR3 is TGCGCCAGCAGCCCGTGGCTTACTGGGGACGAGCAGTACTTC. Protein: CASSPWLTGDEQYF. The rearrangement joins TRBV5-1 to TRBJ2-7, with no clear D. From germline, CDR1 is SGHRS and CDR2 YFSETQ. V lost 4 bases, J lost 5 bases, and 16 bases lay in between. This CDR3 comprises 14 residues.

As for this clonotype: The conserved phenylalanine or tryptophan normally closing the CDR3 is absent here, so this likely arose from a read error. The chain links TRBV7-2 to TRBJ1-6; D uncertain. CDR1 is SGHTA and CDR2 is FQGNSA in the germline V gene. Trimming pared 5 bases from V and 7 bases from J, leaving 18 bases between. This CDR3 spans 16 amino acids. This CDR3 reads CASSHVTRAHNSPLHL. For the CDR3, the DNA is TGTGCCAGCAGCCACGTGACCCGGGCCCACAATTCACCCCTCCACCTT.

At least ten counts were recorded for this clonotype. The chain joins TRBV29-1 to TRBJ2-5; a possible D gene is TRBD2 (7 bases). With 5 bases removed from V and 1 base from J, the gap between germline ends came to 17 bases. This CDR3 has 15 amino acids. CDR1 and CDR2 from the germline V gene are SQVTM and ANQGSEA. The DNA of the CDR3 is TGCAGCGTTAGAGGGGGGGGGAGGCTCCAAGAGACCCAGTACTTC. Translation gives CSVRGGGRLQETQYF.

To note about this clonotype: A much bigger clone sits one base away, suggesting this may be a read error. This chain joins TRBV27 and TRBJ2-7; D remains unclear. The CDR3 has 16 amino acids. Per germline, CDR1 MNHEY and CDR2 SMNVEV (reference sequence). Trimming stripped 4 bases from V and 3 bases from J, with 19 bases between. CDR3 sequence: CASSSSLSYRIYEQYF. For the CDR3, the DNA is TGTGCCAGCAGTTCCAGCCTGTCTTATCGAATCTACGAGCAGTACTTC.

This clonotype was detected once. This may arise from a read error, as a much more abundant clone is one base away. The J gene is TRBJ1-6, the V gene TRBV2; unclear D gene. The germline V gene encodes CDR1 SNHLY and CDR2 FYNNEI. CDR3 size: 17 residues. The DNA for the CDR3 is TGTGCCAGCAGTGAGACGGGCAGGAGCTCCTATAATCCACCCCTCCACTTT. Protein: CASSETGRSSYNPPLHF.

Judged by abundance, this clonotype is medium-sized. J is TRBJ2-1 and V is TRBV4-3, with TRBD2 identical over 12 bases. This CDR3 comprises 15 residues. Trimming cost V 5 bases and J 6 bases; bases outside gene matches: 5. From germline, CDR1 is LGHNA and CDR2 YSLEER. This CDR3 reads CASSAGTSGRNEQFF. The CDR3 coding sequence is TGCGCCAGCAGCGCCGGGACTAGCGGGCGCAATGAGCAGTTCTTC.

The V call is TRBV14, the J call TRBJ2-2, with 10 bases matching TRBD1. The germline V gene has CDR1 SGHDN and CDR2 FVKESK. Unmatched junction bases numbered 8, after V lost 4 bases and J lost 3 bases. The CDR3 is made up of 17 amino acids. The CDR3 region is CASSPGRDRGHTGELFF. The CDR3 DNA follows: TGTGCCAGCAGCCCAGGGCGGGACAGGGGACACACCGGGGAGCTGTTTTTT.

This clonotype was seen more than once but under ten times. V gene TRBV3-1 combines with J gene TRBJ2-7; no firm D call. CDR3 size: 16 residues. Germline V gene lookup returns CDR1 LGHDT and CDR2 YNNKEL (reference sequence). Deletions cut 0 bases from V and 2 bases from J, with 14 bases between. The CDR3 sequence is CASSQDRIPRAYEQYF. The DNA of the CDR3 is TGTGCCAGCAGCCAAGACCGGATCCCACGCGCCTACGAGCAGTACTTC.

This clonotype qualifies as medium-sized (0.01 to 0.1%). The chain joins TRBV3-1 to TRBJ2-5; D perhaps matches TRBD2 (5 bases). V dropped 0 bases and J dropped 2 bases, with 13 bases sitting between them. Germline V gene lookup returns CDR1 LGHDT and CDR2 YNNKEL (reference sequence). CDR3 length: 16 residues. CDR3 nucleotides: TGTGCCAGCAGCCAAGAGGCCCGGGAACGTCAAGAGACCCAGTACTTC. Amino acid sequence: CASSQEARERQETQYF.